Listed below are T cell receptor beta chains from one sample, sequenced in a study of CD8 T cells in ankylosing spondylitis. TCRdb processed the 5' RACE reads anew with MiXCR; each CDR3 protein has one entry. The sample records 300,000 to 350,000 distinct CDR3 sequences, about 9.9% being singletons. The sequenced material came from blood, either unsorted or a sorted T cell fraction (not recorded which). These receptors were taken from a female donor with ankylosing spondylitis or in good health (not recorded which). The CDR3 runs from the conserved cysteine through the conserved F or W. The D gene is left open where the match is weak. Clone size is given for some rows only: seen once, a few or many times, or a class if the clone is expanded.

J | V | D | size | DNA | CDR3
TRBJ2-1 | TRBV7-8 | . | few | TGTGCCAGCAGCCGATCGGTAGGAAATGAGCAGTTCTTC | CASSRSVGNEQFF
TRBJ2-1 | TRBV7-2 | . | few | TGTGCCAGCAGCTCTCCCCTGGGTGAGCAGTTCTTC | CASSSPLGEQFF
TRBJ1-6 | TRBV6-6 | . | many | TGTGCCAGCACAGGGACGTTTAATTCACCCCTCCACTTT | CASTGTFNSPLHF
TRBJ1-1 | TRBV28 | TRBD1 | . | TGTGCCAGCAGTTTAGCTAAGGGGGCGGGCACTGAAGCTTTCTTT | CASSLAKGAGTEAFF
TRBJ2-1 | TRBV14 | . | few | TGTGCCAGCAGCCAAGGAGCCCCGCCCAATGAGCAGTTCTTC | CASSQGAPPNEQFF
TRBJ2-1 | TRBV29-1 | TRBD2 | few | TGCAGCGCCGACAAGCCCCCGACTAGCGGCAATGAGCAGTTCTTC | CSADKPPTSGNEQFF
TRBJ2-7 | TRBV15 | . | . | TGTGCCACCAGCAGAGTAGGGGGAACAGATAATGCCTACGAGCAGTACTTC | CATSRVGGTDNAYEQYF
TRBJ2-3 | TRBV15 | . | few | TGTGCCACCAGCAGCGGGGCCGGCACAGATACGCAGTATTTT | CATSSGAGTDTQYF
TRBJ2-1 | TRBV19 | . | . | TGTGCCAGTAAATATCGCAGCTCCTACAATGAGCAGTTCTTC | CASKYRSSYNEQFF
TRBJ2-7 | TRBV28 | . | few | TGTGCCAGCAGTCCTAGGCCGAGTAGCGCCGGTCGAGAGCAGTACTTC | CASSPRPSSAGREQYF
TRBJ2-1 | TRBV4-3 | . | many | TGCGCCAGCAGCCCCGGGCGGAGCCACAATGAGCAGTTCTTC | CASSPGRSHNEQFF
TRBJ2-1 | TRBV20-1 | . | many | TGCAGTGCTAGGGGGTACAATGAGCAGTTCTTC | CSARGYNEQFF
TRBJ2-7 | TRBV7-6 | . | many | TGTGCCAGCAGCCCTTCCCTAGGTGTAGCGCGATCCTACGAGCAGTACTTC | CASSPSLGVARSYEQYF
TRBJ1-1 | TRBV30 | . | . | TGTGCCTGGAGTTCAGGGAACACTGAAGCTTTCTTT | CAWSSGNTEAFF
TRBJ2-1 | TRBV6-5 | TRBD2 | many | TGTGCCAGCAGTTACGCTCCTAGCGGGGGAAATGAGCAGTTCTTC | CASSYAPSGGNEQFF
TRBJ1-5 | TRBV30 | . | . | TGTGCCTGGAGTGCCTCCTGCAATCAGCCCCAGCATTTT | CAWSASCNQPQHF
TRBJ2-1 | TRBV28 | TRBD2 | . | TGTGCCAGCAGTCCACAGGGAGCGGGAGCGCGGAATGAGCAGTTCTTC | CASSPQGAGARNEQFF
TRBJ2-5 | TRBV5-1 | TRBD1 | many | TGCGCCAGCAGTTCACAGGGGACCGGTGAGACCCAGTACTTC | CASSSQGTGETQYF
TRBJ2-1 | TRBV5-1 | . | many | TGCGCCAGCAGCGGGGGTGTCGGTGGTGAGCAGTTCTTC | CASSGGVGGEQFF
TRBJ1-5 | TRBV20-1 | . | few | TGCAGTGCTAGAGACCAGGGTACCACCAATCAGCCCCAGCATTTT | CSARDQGTTNQPQHF
TRBJ2-5 | TRBV5-1 | TRBD2 | many | TGCGCCAGCAGCTTGAGGCTAGCGGGGGGACCTAGTAGAGAGACCCAGTACTTC | CASSLRLAGGPSRETQYF
TRBJ2-1 | TRBV20-1 | . | many | TGCAGTGCTAGAGATGAAGGGAGGCCCTACAATGAGCAGTTCTTC | CSARDEGRPYNEQFF
TRBJ2-3 | TRBV29-1 | TRBD2 | many | TGCAGCGTTACCGGGACTAGCGGGAGGTCCACAGATACGCAGTATTTT | CSVTGTSGRSTDTQYF
TRBJ1-2 | TRBV20-1 | . | many | TGCAGCGGGATAGGCTTCGTGGGGGATGGCTACACCTTC | CSGIGFVGDGYTF
TRBJ1-2 | TRBV6-1 | TRBD1 | many | TGTGCCAGCACTACTACCCCACCCACAGGGGTTGACTATGGCTACACCTTC | CASTTTPPTGVDYGYTF
TRBJ1-5 | TRBV28 | . | many | TGTGCCAGCACCCCATACTCCTCAGGGGTAGGGAATCAGCCCCAGCATTTT | CASTPYSSGVGNQPQHF
TRBJ1-4 | TRBV12-3/TRBV12-4 | . | few | TGTGCCAGCAGTTTTTTCCCCGCGATCGGAGCTAATGAAAAACTGTTTTTT | CASSFFPAIGANEKLFF
TRBJ2-7 | TRBV28 | TRBD1 | many | TGTGCCAGCAGTCGCTTCCGGGACAGTCCGTCCTACGAGCAGTACTTC | CASSRFRDSPSYEQYF
TRBJ1-5 | TRBV12-3/TRBV12-4 | . | many | TGTGCCAGCAGTTTTTTCTCAAGCAATCAGCCCCAGCATTTT | CASSFFSSNQPQHF
TRBJ2-1 | TRBV10-3 | . | . | TGTGCCATCAGTCCAAGAGTGGGGATCTACAATGAGCAGTTCTTC | CAISPRVGIYNEQFF
TRBJ2-3 | TRBV9 | TRBD2 | . | TGTGCCAGCAGCGTACATCCCGGACTAGCGGGGGGGCCAGATACGCAGTATTTT | CASSVHPGLAGGPDTQYF
TRBJ2-1 | TRBV28 | . | . | TGTGTCAGCAGTTTCCATTCATACCGGGGGGCCTCCTACAATGAGCAGTTCTTC | CVSSFHSYRGASYNEQFF
TRBJ2-3 | TRBV5-1 | . | many | TGCGCCAGCAGCGAGTTGGGAGACCGCACAGATACGCAGTATTTT | CASSELGDRTDTQYF
TRBJ2-3 | TRBV12-3/TRBV12-4 | . | many | TGTGCCAGCCGAGGAACAAGTACAAGTACAGATACGCAGTATTTT | CASRGTSTSTDTQYF
TRBJ2-7 | TRBV7-2 | . | . | TGTGCCAGCAGCCAATTGGGACTCTACTACGAGCAGTACTTC | CASSQLGLYYEQYF
TRBJ1-2 | TRBV29-1 | . | many | TGCAGCGTTATAGCAGCCTGGAACTATGGCTACACCTTC | CSVIAAWNYGYTF
TRBJ2-7 | TRBV3-1 | . | few | TGTGCCAGCAGCCAAGGGCCAGGCAGGACCACCTACGAGCAGTACTTC | CASSQGPGRTTYEQYF
TRBJ2-1 | TRBV29-1 | . | many | TGCAGCGTTATCCTAACATGGGGGCAGTTCTTC | CSVILTWGQFF
TRBJ1-6 | TRBV5-1 | . | many | TGCGCCAGCAGCTTTGACAGGAATAATTCACCCCTCCACTTT | CASSFDRNNSPLHF
TRBJ2-1 | TRBV20-1 | . | many | TGCAGTGCTGGGGGGACGAGCTCCTACAATGAGCAGTTCTTC | CSAGGTSSYNEQFF
TRBJ1-2 | TRBV28 | . | many | TGTGCCAGCAGTTTAGGCCCTGAGGGCTACACCTTC | CASSLGPEGYTF
TRBJ2-1 | TRBV29-1 | TRBD1 | . | TGCAGCGTTGAAGACAGGTTCGGGACAGGAAATTACAATGAGCAGTTCTTC | CSVEDRFGTGNYNEQFF
TRBJ2-3 | TRBV6-9 | TRBD2 | . | TGTGCCGCCTCCGTGGGGAGCGGGAGGATCAAAGGGGGCACAGATACGCAGTATTTT | CAASVGSGRIKGGTDTQYF
TRBJ1-6 | TRBV20-1 | . | many | TGCAGTGCTAGAGAAGAGGAAGGCGGAGAATCACCCCTCCACTTT | CSAREEEGGESPLHF
TRBJ2-2 | TRBV5-8 | . | many | TGTGCCAGCAGCTCGATACGCTCCGGGGAGCTGTTTTTT | CASSSIRSGELFF
TRBJ2-1 | TRBV27 | . | . | TGTGCCAGCAGATTAAAGGGACCCTACAATGAGCAGTTCTTC | CASRLKGPYNEQFF
TRBJ2-3 | TRBV7-8 | . | many | TGTGCCAGTCACCGGGACAGCACAGATACGCAGTATTTT | CASHRDSTDTQYF
TRBJ2-2 | TRBV6-5 | . | many | TGTGCCAGCAGTTATGGCTACACCGGGGAGCTGTTTTTT | CASSYGYTGELFF
TRBJ1-4 | TRBV15 | . | many | TGTGCCACCAGCAGAGATTCGGGACCTAGAAACGAAAAACTGTTTTTT | CATSRDSGPRNEKLFF
TRBJ2-1 | TRBV5-1 | . | many | TGCGCCAGCGGGACTTACCTAGGTGGCAATGAGCAGTTCTTC | CASGTYLGGNEQFF